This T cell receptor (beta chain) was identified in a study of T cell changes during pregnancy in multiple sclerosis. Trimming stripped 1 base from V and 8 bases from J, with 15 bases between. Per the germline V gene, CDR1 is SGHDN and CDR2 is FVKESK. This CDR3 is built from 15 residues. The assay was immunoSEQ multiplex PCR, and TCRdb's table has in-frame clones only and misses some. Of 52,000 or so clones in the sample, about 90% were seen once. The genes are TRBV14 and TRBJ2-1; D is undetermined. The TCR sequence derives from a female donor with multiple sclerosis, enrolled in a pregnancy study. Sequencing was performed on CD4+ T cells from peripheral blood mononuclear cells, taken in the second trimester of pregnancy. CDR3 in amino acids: CASSQAYSTFYEQFF. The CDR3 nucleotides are TGTGCCAGCAGCCAAGCTTACTCGACTTTCTATGAGCAGTTCTTC.